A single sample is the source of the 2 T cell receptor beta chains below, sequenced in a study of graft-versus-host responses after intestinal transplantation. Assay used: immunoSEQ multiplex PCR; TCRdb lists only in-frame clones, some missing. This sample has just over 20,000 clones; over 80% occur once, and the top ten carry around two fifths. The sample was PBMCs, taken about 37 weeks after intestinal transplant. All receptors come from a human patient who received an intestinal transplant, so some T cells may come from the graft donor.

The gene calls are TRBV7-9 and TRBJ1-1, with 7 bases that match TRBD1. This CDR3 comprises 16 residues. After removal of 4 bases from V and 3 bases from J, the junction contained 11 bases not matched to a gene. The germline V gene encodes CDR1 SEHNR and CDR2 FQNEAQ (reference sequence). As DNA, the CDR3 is TGTGCCAGCAGCTCGTGGGACAGCCTAGGGGACACTGAAGCTTTCTTT. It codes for CASSSWDSLGDTEAFF.

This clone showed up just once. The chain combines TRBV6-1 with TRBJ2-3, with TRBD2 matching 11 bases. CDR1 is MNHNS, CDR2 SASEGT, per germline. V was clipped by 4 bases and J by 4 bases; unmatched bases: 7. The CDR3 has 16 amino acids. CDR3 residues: CASSATAGLAADTQYF. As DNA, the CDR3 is TGTGCCAGCAGTGCTACGGCGGGACTAGCGGCAGATACGCAGTATTTT.